The subject of this entry is one TCR beta chain. What it recognizes is unknown. The read falls 3 residues short of the CDR3 end, and the missing part is taken from the germline J gene. This record belongs to a study of T cells in women clearing cervical HPV infection. About the research overall: Controls gave blood once infection was undetectable; cases at lesion identification. The study's findings and limits: Controls had more TRBV6-7 (around 0.15%) than cases (around 0.11%).

CDR3 size: 18 residues. After removal of 2 bases from V and 4 bases from J, the junction contained 8 bases not matched to a gene. CDR1 is LNHDA, CDR2 SQIVND, per germline (reference sequence). immunoSEQ multiplex PCR used an average of 1200 ng genomic DNA. Sequencing was performed with immunoSEQ multiplex PCR; in TCRdb, only in-frame clones are kept and a portion is missing. Its table lists about 39,000 clones. This sequence joins TRBV19 and TRBJ2-6, with 10 nucleotides matching TRBD2. Input material: blood buffy coat. The sequence was collected from a woman between 18 and 70 years old with a cervical HPV16 infection that either progressed to CIN3+ or cleared (not recorded which). The CDR3 is CASSIRSGGASGANVLTF. The DNA read from the CDR3 is TGTGCCAGTAGTATAAGGAGCGGGGGGGCATCCGGGGCCAACGTC.